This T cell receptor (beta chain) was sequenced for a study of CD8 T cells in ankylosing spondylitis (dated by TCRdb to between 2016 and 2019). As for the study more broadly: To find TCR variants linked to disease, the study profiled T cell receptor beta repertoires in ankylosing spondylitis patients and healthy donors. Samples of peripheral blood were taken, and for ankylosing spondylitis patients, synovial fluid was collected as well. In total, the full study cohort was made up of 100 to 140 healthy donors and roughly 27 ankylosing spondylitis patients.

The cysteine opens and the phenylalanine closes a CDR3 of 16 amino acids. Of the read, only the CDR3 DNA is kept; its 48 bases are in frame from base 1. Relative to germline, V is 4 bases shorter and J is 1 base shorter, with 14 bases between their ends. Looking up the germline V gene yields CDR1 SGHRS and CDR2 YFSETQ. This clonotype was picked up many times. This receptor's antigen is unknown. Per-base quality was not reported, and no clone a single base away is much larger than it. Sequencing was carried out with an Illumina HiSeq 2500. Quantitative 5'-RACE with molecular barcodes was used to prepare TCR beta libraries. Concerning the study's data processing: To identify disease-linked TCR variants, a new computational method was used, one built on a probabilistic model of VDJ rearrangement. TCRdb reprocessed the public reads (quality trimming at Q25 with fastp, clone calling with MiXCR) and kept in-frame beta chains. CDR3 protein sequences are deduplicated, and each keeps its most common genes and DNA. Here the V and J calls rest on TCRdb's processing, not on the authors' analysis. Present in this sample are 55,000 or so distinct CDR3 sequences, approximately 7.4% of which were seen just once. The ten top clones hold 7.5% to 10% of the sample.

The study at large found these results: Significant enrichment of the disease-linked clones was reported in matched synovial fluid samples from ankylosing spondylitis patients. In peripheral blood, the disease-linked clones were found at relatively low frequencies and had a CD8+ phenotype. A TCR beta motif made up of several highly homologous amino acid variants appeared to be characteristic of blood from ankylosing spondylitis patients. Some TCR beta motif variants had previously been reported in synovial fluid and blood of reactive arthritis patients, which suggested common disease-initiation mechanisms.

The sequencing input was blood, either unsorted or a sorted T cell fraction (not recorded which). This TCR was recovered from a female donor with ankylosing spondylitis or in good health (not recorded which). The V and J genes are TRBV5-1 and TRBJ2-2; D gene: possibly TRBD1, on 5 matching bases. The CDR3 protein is CASSNNLQENTGELFF. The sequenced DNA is TGCGCCAGCAGCAATAACCTACAGGAGAACACCGGGGAGCTGTTTTTT.